This TCR beta chain emerged from a study of cytotoxic CD8 clonotypes in ibrutinib-treated CLL. As for the study in general: Within the patient group, ten to twelve were relapsed/refractory and approximately 16 treatment-naive, and 17 were IGHV unmutated. Findings and limits, study-wide: Public clonotypes proved infrequent, and on treatment they shrank or remained steady.

The intended depth for sequencing was 1 in 200,000 to 1 in 1 million T cells. Repertoires were generated with immunoSEQ multiplex PCR, while TCRdb's copy carries only in-frame clones and drops some. The table has roughly 18,000 clones, 81% seen once. With respect to this clone: Its target is not known.

Per the germline V gene, CDR1 is MNHEY and CDR2 is SMNVEV (reference sequence). The CDR3 consists of 14 residues. V was cut by 4 bases and J by 4 bases, with 13 bases left in between. The clonotype originates from a human donor with chronic lymphocytic leukemia. V is TRBV27 and J is TRBJ1-2, with D perhaps matching TRBD1 (5 bases). The specimen was PBMCs, collected before ibrutinib treatment. CDR3 DNA sequence: TGTGCCAGCAGTTCAGACTACAGGCTCTATGGCTACACCTTC. This codes for CASSSDYRLYGYTF.